Below, one T cell receptor beta chain is given with its context. At the deep level, the assay was run. The table came from immunoSEQ multiplex PCR; TCRdb's copy has only in-frame clones and leaves some out. The sample contains roughly 2.2 million clones, about 90% of which appear only once. The sample belongs to a study of shared clonotypes between healthy human individuals. Looking at the study overall: Ranging from 18 to 49 in age, donors were a couple of women and three men.

Germline V lookup: CDR1 MNHNS, CDR2 SASEGT. The CDR3 extends over 16 amino acids. Between the trimmed V and J ends, which lost 0 bases and 4 bases, there was a span of 10 bases. The gene calls are TRBV6-1 and TRBJ2-6; D gene unclear. The material sequenced was naive CD4+ T cells from PBMCs. Indicated subset: CD45RA+ positively selected. The sequence derives from a man aged 18-30 years in good health. Some clones in this sample may be carry-over from other donors' samples. The chain's CDR3 is CASSEALVVGANVLTF. The DNA for the CDR3 is TGTGCCAGCAGTGAAGCTTTAGTCGTGGGGGCCAACGTCCTGACTTTC.